The TCR beta chain under discussion was sequenced for a study of T cells in Graves' hyperthyroidism and ophthalmopathy. This CDR3 is 13 amino acids long. CDR1 WSHSY and CDR2 SAAADI come from the germline V gene. V was pared by 7 bases and J by 1 base, with 10 bases between. The CDR3 regions of TCR beta were amplified from RNA transcripts. With the HTBI primer set, the TCR CDR3 went through a first round of RT-PCR. In TCRdb, the multiplex PCR reads were re-called with MiXCR into one record per CDR3 protein. The sample lists a few hundred thousand distinct CDR3 sequences, 35% to 55% occurring once. Stable Graves' hyperthyroidism denoted no ophthalmopathy progression over 18 months. Patients aged 18 to 65 had newly diagnosed hyperthyroidism that had lasted under 2 months. Study-wide findings and caveats: Also found in blood were most expanded thyroid clonotypes above 0.001. In simple terms, a model built on 13 V-J features told ophthalmopathy apart from stable hyperthyroidism.

This clonotype came up many times. Its antigen is undetermined. This chain uses TRBV10-2 with TRBJ1-1; no clear D. The sequence was obtained from a woman aged 18-35 years with Graves' hyperthyroidism. Sequenced sample: peripheral blood or thyroid tissue (not recorded which). Written as DNA, the CDR3 is TGCGCCAGCACTCCGATTGGGAACACTGAAGCTTTCTTT. Translation: CASTPIGNTEAFF.